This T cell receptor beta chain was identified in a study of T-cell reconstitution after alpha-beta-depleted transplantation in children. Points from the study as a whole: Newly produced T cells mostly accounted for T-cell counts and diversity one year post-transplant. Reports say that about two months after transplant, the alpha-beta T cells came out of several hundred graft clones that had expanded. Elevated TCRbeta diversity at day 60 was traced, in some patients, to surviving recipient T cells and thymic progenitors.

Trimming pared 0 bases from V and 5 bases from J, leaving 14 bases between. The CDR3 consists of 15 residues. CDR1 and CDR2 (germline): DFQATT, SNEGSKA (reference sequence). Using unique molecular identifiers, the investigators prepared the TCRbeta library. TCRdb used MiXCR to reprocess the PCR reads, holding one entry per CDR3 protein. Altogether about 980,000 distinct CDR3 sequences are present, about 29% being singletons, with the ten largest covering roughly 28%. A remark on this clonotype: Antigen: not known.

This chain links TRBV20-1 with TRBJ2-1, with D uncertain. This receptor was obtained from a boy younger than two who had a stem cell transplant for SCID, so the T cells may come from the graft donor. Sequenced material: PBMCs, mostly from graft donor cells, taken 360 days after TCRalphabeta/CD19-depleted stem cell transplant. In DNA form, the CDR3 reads TGCAGTGCTAGAGAAAATCCGGGTACCCACAATGAGCAGTTCTTC. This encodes CSARENPGTHNEQFF.